This T cell receptor beta chain was retrieved from a study of T-cell memory formation after mild COVID-19. Regarding the study as a whole: The study found balanced CD4/CD8 in clones contracting day 15 to 85 and a CD4+ lean in later expanders. Pre-infection memory showed some responding clones, and this suggested that cross-reactive memory joined.

Regarding this clonotype: The antigen remains unidentified.

The TCR alpha and TCR beta cDNA libraries, bearing sample barcodes and UMIs, were generated by 5'RACE using constant-segment primers. TCRdb fed the 5' RACE reads into MiXCR, producing one record per CDR3 protein. The data contain roughly 300,000 distinct CDR3 sequences, under 20% of them singletons. Sequenced material: PBMCs or a T cell subset sorted from them (not recorded which). The receptor was isolated from a man aged 18-30 years who had mild COVID-19 (a few samples of this study predate the infection). Cell type and time point are not known.

CDR3 DNA: TGTGCCAGCAGGCCCTTCGAGACCGAGAGAACTAACTATGGCTACACCTTC. It specifies CASRPFETERTNYGYTF. The genes are TRBV6-6 and TRBJ1-2; D is ambiguous. This CDR3 has 17 amino acids. V was trimmed by 6 bases and J by 0 bases, leaving 20 bases between them. CDR1 is MNHNY and CDR2 is SVGAGI in the germline V gene (reference sequence).